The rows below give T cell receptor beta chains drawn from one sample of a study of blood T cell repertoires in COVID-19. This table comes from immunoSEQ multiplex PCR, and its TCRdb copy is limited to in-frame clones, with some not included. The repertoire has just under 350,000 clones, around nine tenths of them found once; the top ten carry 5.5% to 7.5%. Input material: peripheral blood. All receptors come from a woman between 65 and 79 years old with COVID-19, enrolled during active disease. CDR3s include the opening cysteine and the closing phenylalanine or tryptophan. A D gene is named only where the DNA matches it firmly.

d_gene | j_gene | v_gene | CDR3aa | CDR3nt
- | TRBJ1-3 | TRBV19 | CASSPLGQGFGNTIYF | TGTGCCAGTAGCCCCCTGGGACAAGGATTTGGAAACACCATATATTTT
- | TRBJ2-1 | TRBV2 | CATINLADSSYNEQFF | TGTGCCACCATAAATCTAGCGGACAGCTCCTACAATGAGCAGTTCTTC
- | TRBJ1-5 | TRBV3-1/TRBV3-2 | CASSQDWGDQPQHF | TGTGCCAGCAGCCAAGACTGGGGCGACCAGCCCCAGCATTTT
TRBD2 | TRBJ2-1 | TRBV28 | CASSLLAGGLHNEQFF | TGTGCCAGCAGTCTACTAGCGGGGGGGCTACACAATGAGCAGTTCTTC
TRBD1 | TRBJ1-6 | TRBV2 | CASRGKKGASSYNSPLHF | TGTGCCAGCAGGGGTAAAAAGGGGGCGAGCTCCTATAATTCACCCCTCCACTTT
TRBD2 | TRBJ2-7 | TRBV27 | CATKRGGLGEQYF | TGTGCCACCAAACGGGGGGGGCTAGGCGAGCAGTACTTC
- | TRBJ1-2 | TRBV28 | CASSVGRGRGYTF | TGTGCCAGCAGTGTTGGACGGGGGAGGGGCTACACCTTC
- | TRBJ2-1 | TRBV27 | CASSLIPGSSYNEQFF | TGTGCCAGCAGTCTTATCCCGGGGAGCTCCTACAATGAGCAGTTCTTC
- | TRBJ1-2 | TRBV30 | CAWSVQGRTVANYGYTF | TGTGCCTGGAGTGTACAGGGAAGGACCGTTGCTAACTATGGCTACACCTTC
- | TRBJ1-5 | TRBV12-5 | CASGPLEQPQHF | TGTGCTAGTGGCCCTCTGGAGCAGCCCCAGCATTTT
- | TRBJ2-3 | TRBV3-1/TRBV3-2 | CASSQDKGTDTQYF | TGTGCCAGCAGCCAAGACAAGGGGACAGATACGCAGTATTTT